A few counts support the clone carrying this T cell receptor (beta chain). The antigen is undetermined. The germline V gene encodes CDR1 GTSNPN and CDR2 SVGIG (reference sequence). The V and J ends lost 1 base and 5 bases respectively, with 11 bases between them. The CDR3 runs 13 residues. TCRdb keeps only in-frame clones here, not all; method: immunoSEQ multiplex PCR. This table has tens of thousands of clones, 65% to 90% appearing once. This sample is part of a study of T cells in narcolepsy. General study findings and limits: HCRT-specific and TRIB2-specific autoreactive clonotypes appeared among same-patient CSF and blood CD4+ clonotypes.

The sample consisted of CD45RA- memory CD4+ T cells from PBMCs. The chain uses TRBV30 and TRBJ1-1; D unclear. The clonotype originates from a human donor with narcolepsy. As DNA, the CDR3 is TGTGCCTGGAGTGCGAGTTTCGTGACTGAAGCTTTCTTT. Amino acids: CAWSASFVTEAFF. The whole variable domain, remainder taken from reference TRBV30 and TRBJ1-1, is SQTIHQWPATLVQPVGSPLSLECTVEGTSNPNLYWYRQAAGRGLQLLFYSVGIGQISSEVPQNLSASRPQDRQFILSSKKLLLSDSGFYLCAWSASFVTEAFFGQGTRLTVV.